These T cell receptor beta chains were read from a single sample in a study of T cells in Graves' hyperthyroidism and ophthalmopathy. One entry per CDR3 protein results from TCRdb running MiXCR on the multiplex PCR reads. The sample holds roughly 510,000 distinct CDR3 sequences; over 45% are singletons and the top ten take about 45%. Specimen: peripheral blood or thyroid tissue (not recorded which). The receptors were gathered from an adult woman with Graves' disease, either hyperthyroidism or ophthalmopathy (not recorded which). The conserved cysteine and the conserved F or W are not part of the CDR3 here. Only some rows state a clone size, as once, few, many or a class for expanded clones.

>TRBV20-1|many|TRBJ2-7
SASAFFEQY
>TRBV29-1|many|TRBJ2-5
SVEEPRGETQY
>TRBV28|few|TRBJ1-4
ASSLRGVGEKLF
>TRBV6-2/TRBV6-3|-|TRBJ2-7
ASHRGGEQY
>TRBV29-1|-|TRBJ2-1
SVEEGRGSSYNEQF
>TRBV30|-|TRBJ1-2
AWNGRGVDGYT
>TRBV7-2|few|TRBJ2-5
ASSLQTGAGRRTQY
>TRBV6-5|many|TRBJ1-1
ASSYSWTNTEAF
>TRBV19|-|TRBJ1-5
ASQITGAGQPQH
>TRBV10-3|-|TRBJ1-5
AIRDVDRPEQPQH
>TRBV20-1|few|TRBJ1-4
SARLGQNEKLF
>TRBV19|few|TRBJ1-5
ASSMISQGNQPQH
>TRBV4-2|few|TRBJ2-7
ASSRWSGTAQIYEQY
>TRBV20-1|many|TRBJ2-7
SAPPGGRRYEQY
>TRBV2|many|TRBJ1-2
ASSQGNYGYT
>TRBV15|many|TRBJ1-2
ATSRDLPDRDYGYT
>TRBV6-1|many|TRBJ2-5
ASGGTGGGETQY
>TRBV2|many|TRBJ1-2
ASITGTSGGYT
>TRBV3-1|many|TRBJ1-1
ASSRQNTEAF
>TRBV7-3|-|TRBJ2-2
ASSLTPGLAGVGTGELF
>TRBV24-1|-|TRBJ1-2
ATSDPGTGPYGYT
>TRBV7-9|-|TRBJ1-2
ASTSNRTHRSLWGYT
>TRBV11-2|many|TRBJ1-1
ASRPGQGGILNTEAF
>TRBV29-1|-|TRBJ2-5
SVEGDRGFGETQY
>TRBV9|-|TRBJ1-4
ASSVAGTGANEKLF
>TRBV12-3/TRBV12-4|many|TRBJ1-2
ASTRFGQGADGYT
>TRBV6-1|-|TRBJ1-2
ASSETWDYGYT
>TRBV29-1|few|TRBJ1-5
SVEDSSNQPQH
>TRBV5-1|-|TRBJ2-5
ASSSGQGAMETQY
>TRBV10-2|-|TRBJ1-5
ASSFDRVNQPQH
>TRBV6-1|-|TRBJ1-6
ASSEGADNSPLH
>TRBV6-1|many|TRBJ1-5
ASRRGGSNQPQH
>TRBV15|-|TRBJ1-5
ATSLAAGGAGNQPQH
>TRBV28|few|TRBJ2-6
ASSPLLGSGANVLT
>TRBV7-2|-|TRBJ2-7
ASSQFDGSYEQY
>TRBV12-3/TRBV12-4|many|TRBJ1-1
ASGKTVNSEAF
>TRBV20-1|-|TRBJ1-1
SASPGVRNTEAF
>TRBV2|-|TRBJ2-2
ASLRDTGELF
>TRBV20-1|-|TRBJ2-6
SARVQGTGANVLT
>TRBV29-1|-|TRBJ1-2
SVRYSVYGYT
>TRBV20-1|once|TRBJ1-1
SARTPGQPAF
>TRBV4-3|-|TRBJ1-3
ASSQEKPGSGNTIY